These 16 T cell receptor beta chains were all obtained from the same sample, sequenced in a study of cytomegalovirus exposure and HLA in healthy donors. The repertoire was sequenced with immunoSEQ multiplex PCR; TCRdb's copy has only in-frame clones and lacks some. The sample lists about 280,000 clones; approximately 86% were seen once. The material sequenced was PBMCs. The receptors stem from a woman between 18 and 30 years old in good health and CMV-seronegative.

The genes are TRBV27 and TRBJ1-2; 8 bases match TRBD1. Germline V gene lookup returns CDR1 MNHEY and CDR2 SMNVEV (reference sequence). J was trimmed by 8 bases and V by 4 bases; bases with no gene match: 6. The CDR3 is made up of 13 amino acids. The CDR3 DNA sequence: TGTGCCAGCAGTTCCACAGACAGGGGCGGCTACACCTTC. Its translation: CASSSTDRGGYTF.

The DNA of the CDR3 is TGCGCCAGCAGCTTGGAGGGGACAGGGAATGGCTACACCTTC. This gives the protein CASSLEGTGNGYTF. This sequence joins TRBV5-1 and TRBJ1-2; 9 bases align to TRBD1. The germline gives CDR1 SGHRS, CDR2 YFSETQ. J was trimmed by 6 bases and V by 0 bases; bases with no gene match: 3. The CDR3 covers 14 residues.

V gene TRBV6-5 combines with J gene TRBJ1-2; 8 bases are shared with TRBD1. Germline V gives CDR1 MNHEY, CDR2 SVGAGI. V shed 0 bases and J 4 bases; nucleotides not matched to a gene: 7. CDR3 size: 16 residues. CDR3 region: CASSYSGTGIFYGYTF. In nucleotides, the CDR3 is TGTGCCAGCAGTTACTCGGGGACAGGAATATTCTATGGCTACACCTTC.

CDR3 nucleotides: TGCGCCAGCAGCCAAGATGGGACAGCCGATCAAGAGACCCAGTACTTC. Its translation: CASSQDGTADQETQYF. The chain links TRBV4-3 to TRBJ2-5; 7 nucleotides align to TRBD1. There are 16 residues in the CDR3. CDR1 and CDR2 from the germline V gene are LGHNA and YSLEER. Germline trimming cut 0 bases from V and 2 bases from J; bases unmatched to any gene: 6.

This chain connects TRBV11-3 to TRBJ2-7; D is possibly TRBD2 (6 bases). This CDR3 is 14 amino acids long. Trimming cost V 1 base and J 2 bases, with 9 bases left between them. Germline-derived CDR1 and CDR2 are SGHNT and YENEEA. CDR3 coding DNA: TGTGCCAGCAGCTTAGGCGGGGAGACCTACGAGCAGTACTTC. Translated, it gives CASSLGGETYEQYF.

This sequence joins TRBV27 and TRBJ2-2; TRBD2 might be the D (5 bases). Between the trimmed V and J ends, which lost 5 bases and 9 bases, there was a span of 10 bases. The germline V gene encodes CDR1 MNHEY and CDR2 SMNVEV (reference sequence). The CDR3 has 12 residues. The CDR3 sequence: CASSDSGRELFF. CDR3 DNA: TGTGCCAGCAGTGACTCGGGGAGGGAGCTGTTTTTT.

V gene TRBV5-1 combines with J gene TRBJ1-4, with no clear D. The V end lost 4 bases, the J end lost 7 bases, and 8 bases lay between the germline ends. The germline gives CDR1 SGHRS, CDR2 YFSETQ. The CDR3 consists of 12 residues. This CDR3 reads CASSPRGEKLFF. CDR3 bases: TGCGCCAGCAGCCCCAGAGGTGAAAAACTGTTTTTT.

The J gene is TRBJ1-2, the V gene TRBV6-1; D may be TRBD1 (6 bases). With 6 bases removed from V and 4 bases from J, the gap between germline ends came to 18 bases. Germline V gives CDR1 MNHNS, CDR2 SASEGT. The CDR3 sequence is 15 residues long. Here the CDR3 DNA reads TGTGCCAGCAGGGACCGGACAGCCGATTCCTATGGCTACACCTTC. Its protein is CASRDRTADSYGYTF.

The V call is TRBV5-1, the J call TRBJ1-4, with a tentative D call TRBD1 (5 bases). Germline CDR1 and CDR2: SGHRS and YFSETQ. V lost 4 bases, J lost 6 bases, and 19 bases lay in between. The CDR3 is made up of 16 amino acids. The CDR3 protein is CASSPDTGGDHEKLFF. The CDR3 coding sequence is TGCGCCAGCAGCCCAGACACGGGGGGAGATCATGAAAAACTGTTTTTT.

V gene TRBV18 combines with J gene TRBJ1-1, with 7 bases that match TRBD1. The CDR3 is 16 amino acids. The germline CDR1 and CDR2 sequences are KGHSH and LQKENI. J was trimmed by 2 bases and V by 8 bases; bases with no gene match: 14. DNA for the CDR3: TGTGCCAGCCAACAAAGGGGACAGAGAGATAACACTGAAGCTTTCTTT. This translates into CASQQRGQRDNTEAFF.

This chain links TRBV7-2 with TRBJ2-1; D perhaps matches TRBD2 (5 bases). This CDR3 comprises 12 residues. Germline V gene data show CDR1 as SGHTA and CDR2 as FQGNSA. V was cut by 3 bases and J by 7 bases, with 7 bases left in between. CDR3 in amino acids: CASSFGLNEQFF. As DNA, the CDR3 is TGTGCCAGCAGCTTCGGACTTAATGAGCAGTTCTTC. The entire variable domain, with the rest obtained from reference TRBV7-2 and TRBJ2-1, is as follows: GAGVSQSPSNKVTEKGKDVELRCDPISGHTALYWYRQSLGQGLEFLIYFQGNSAPDKSGLPSDRFSAERTGGSVSTLTIQRTQQEDSAVYLCASSFGLNEQFFGPGTRLTVL.

This chain connects TRBV7-9 to TRBJ2-1; 12 bases are a match to TRBD2. The CDR3 consists of 17 residues. Germline trimming cut 5 bases from V and 8 bases from J; bases unmatched to any gene: 13. From germline, CDR1 is SEHNR and CDR2 FQNEAQ (reference sequence). The CDR3 DNA is TGTGCCAGCAGCCCCCTAGCGGGAGGGCCGGGATTCGATGAGCAGTTCTTC. Translated, it gives CASSPLAGGPGFDEQFF.

The V call is TRBV28, the J call TRBJ2-3; perhaps TRBD1 as D (6 bases). V was trimmed by 4 bases and J by 2 bases, leaving 16 bases between them. The germline V gene has CDR1 MDHEN and CDR2 SYDVKM. This CDR3 spans 16 amino acids. The CDR3 DNA reads as TGTGCCAGCAGTTCCATAGACAGGAGTTCCACAGATACGCAGTATTTT. Protein sequence: CASSSIDRSSTDTQYF.

The chain uses TRBV7-7 and TRBJ2-7; D gene ambiguous. Germline V gene lookup returns CDR1 SSHAT and CDR2 FNYEAQ (reference sequence). This CDR3 has 13 residues. V lost 0 bases and J 3 bases, leaving 6 bases between the germline ends. The CDR3 nucleotides are TGTGCCAGCAGCTTAGCCCCCTACTACGAGCAGTACTTC. Its protein is CASSLAPYYEQYF.

The CDR3 region has the DNA TGTGCCAGCAGTGAACCAGGGCTTCGAAACTATGGCTACACCTTC. This encodes CASSEPGLRNYGYTF. The J gene is TRBJ1-2, the V gene TRBV6-1; D may be TRBD1 (5 bases). The CDR3 length is 15 residues. Deletions cut 2 bases from V and 2 bases from J, with 12 bases between. In germline, CDR1 is MNHNS, CDR2 SASEGT.

The chain is built from TRBV5-1 and TRBJ1-2, with D maybe TRBD1 (6 bases). The CDR3 is 15 residues long. Trimming cost V 4 bases and J 5 bases, with 18 bases left between them. CDR1 is SGHRS and CDR2 is YFSETQ in the germline V gene. The CDR3 bases are TGCGCCAGCAGCCCATGGACAGATCAGGGGTATGGCTACACCTTC. Translating it yields CASSPWTDQGYGYTF.